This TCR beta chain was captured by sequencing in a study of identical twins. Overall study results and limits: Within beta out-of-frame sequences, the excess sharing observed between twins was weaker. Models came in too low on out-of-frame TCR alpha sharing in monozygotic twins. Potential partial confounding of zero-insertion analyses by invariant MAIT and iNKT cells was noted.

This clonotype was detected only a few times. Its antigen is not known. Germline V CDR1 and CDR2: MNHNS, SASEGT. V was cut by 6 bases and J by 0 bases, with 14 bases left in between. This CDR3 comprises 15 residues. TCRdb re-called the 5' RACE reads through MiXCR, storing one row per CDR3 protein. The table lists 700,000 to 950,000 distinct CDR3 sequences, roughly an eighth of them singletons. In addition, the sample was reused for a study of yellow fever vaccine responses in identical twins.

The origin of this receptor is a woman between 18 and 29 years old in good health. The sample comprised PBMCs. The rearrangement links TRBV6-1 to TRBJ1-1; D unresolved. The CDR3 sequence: CASSRNPGMNTEAFF. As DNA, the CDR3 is TGTGCCAGCAGCAGAAACCCCGGGATGAACACTGAAGCTTTCTTT.